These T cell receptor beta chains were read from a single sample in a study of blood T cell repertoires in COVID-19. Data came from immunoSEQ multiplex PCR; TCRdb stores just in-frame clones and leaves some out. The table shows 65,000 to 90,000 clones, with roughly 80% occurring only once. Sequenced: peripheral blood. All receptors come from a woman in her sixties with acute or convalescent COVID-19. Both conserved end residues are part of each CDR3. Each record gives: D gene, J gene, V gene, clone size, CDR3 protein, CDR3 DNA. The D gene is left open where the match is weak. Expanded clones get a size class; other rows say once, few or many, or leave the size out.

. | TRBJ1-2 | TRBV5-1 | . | CASSFIDTTNYGYTF | TGCGCCAGCAGCTTTATTGACACAACTAACTATGGCTACACCTTC
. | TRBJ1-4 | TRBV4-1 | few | CASSLYQQGINEKLFF | TGCGCCAGCAGCCTCTACCAACAGGGAATAAATGAAAAACTGTTTTTT
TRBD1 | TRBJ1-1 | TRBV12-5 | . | CASGPRQGGNTEAFF | TGTGCTAGTGGTCCACGACAGGGGGGGAACACTGAAGCTTTCTTT
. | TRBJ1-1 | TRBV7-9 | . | CASSLAKGSLLNTEAFF | TGTGCCAGCAGCTTAGCGAAAGGGAGTCTTCTGAACACTGAAGCTTTCTTT
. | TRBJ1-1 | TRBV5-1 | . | CASSLQSGGPNTEAFF | TGCGCCAGCAGCTTGCAAAGCGGGGGACCTAACACTGAAGCTTTCTTT
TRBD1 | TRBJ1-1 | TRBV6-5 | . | CATPGQVEAFF | TGTGCCACCCCGGGACAGGTTGAAGCTTTCTTT
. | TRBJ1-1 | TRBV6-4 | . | CASSEQFSSAEAFF | TGTGCCAGCAGTGAACAGTTTTCCTCCGCTGAAGCTTTCTTT
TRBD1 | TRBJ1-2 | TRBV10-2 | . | CASKRGTGENYGYTF | TGCGCCAGCAAAAGAGGGACAGGGGAGAACTATGGCTACACCTTC
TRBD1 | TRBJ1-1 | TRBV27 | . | CASRTGVGTEAFF | TGTGCCAGCAGGACAGGGGTGGGGACTGAAGCTTTCTTT
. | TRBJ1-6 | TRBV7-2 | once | CASSPMGGGTSPLHF | TGTGCCAGCAGCCCCATGGGTGGGGGGACTTCACCCCTCCACTTT
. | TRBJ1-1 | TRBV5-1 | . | CASSLSSQTEAFF | TGCGCCAGCAGCTTGTCTTCACAGACTGAAGCTTTCTTT
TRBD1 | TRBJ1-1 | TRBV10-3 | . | CAISEGQGHLNTEAFF | TGTGCCATCAGTGAGGGACAGGGGCATTTGAACACTGAAGCTTTCTTT
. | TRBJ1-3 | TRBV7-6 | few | CASSLYRDSSGNTIYF | TGTGCCAGCAGCTTATATCGAGACAGCTCTGGAAACACCATATATTTT
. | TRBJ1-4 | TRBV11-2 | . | CASSSSWGLQEKLFF | TGTGCCAGCAGCTCCTCCTGGGGGCTACAGGAAAAACTGTTTTTT
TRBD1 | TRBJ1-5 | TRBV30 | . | CAWRGQGNQPQHF | TGTGCCTGGAGGGGACAGGGGAATCAGCCCCAGCATTTT
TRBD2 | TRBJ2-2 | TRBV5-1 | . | CASSSPRQRGGRDTGELFF | TGCGCCAGCAGCTCGCCGAGGCAGCGGGGGGGCCGAGACACCGGGGAGCTGTTTTTT
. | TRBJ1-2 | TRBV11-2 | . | CASSSGQLSSHGYTF | TGTGCCAGCAGCTCAGGACAGCTCTCTTCCCACGGCTACACCTTC
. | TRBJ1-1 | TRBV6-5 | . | CASGNRVATEAFF | TGTGCCAGCGGGAACAGGGTGGCCACTGAAGCTTTCTTT
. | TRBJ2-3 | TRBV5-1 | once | CASSLEVRETDTQYF | TGCGCCAGCAGCTTGGAGGTCAGGGAAACAGATACGCAGTATTTT
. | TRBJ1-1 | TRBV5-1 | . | CASSRRRDTTEAFF | TGCGCCAGCAGCCGAAGGCGAGACACCACTGAAGCTTTCTTT
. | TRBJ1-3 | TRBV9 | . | CASSVEGRPGNTIYF | TGTGCCAGCAGCGTAGAAGGGAGACCCGGAAACACCATATATTTT
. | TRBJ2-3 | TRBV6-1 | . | CASSEAAIPGFADTQYF | TGTGCCAGCAGTGAAGCCGCCATACCAGGGTTCGCAGATACGCAGTATTTT
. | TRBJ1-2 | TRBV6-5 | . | CASNEQRNYGYTF | TGTGCCAGCAACGAACAGCGGAACTATGGCTACACCTTC
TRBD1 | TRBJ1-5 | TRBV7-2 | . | CASSLGTGGNQPQHF | TGTGCCAGCAGCTTAGGGACAGGGGGCAATCAGCCCCAGCATTTT
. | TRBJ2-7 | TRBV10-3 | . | CAIRKAGISYEQYF | TGTGCCATCAGGAAGGCAGGAATCTCCTACGAGCAGTACTTC
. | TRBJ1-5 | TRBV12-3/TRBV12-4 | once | CASSPQYSQPQHF | TGTGCCAGCAGCCCCCAGTATTCTCAGCCCCAGCATTTT
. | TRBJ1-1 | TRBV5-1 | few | CASSPGIGRTEAFF | TGCGCCAGCAGCCCCGGGATAGGTCGCACTGAAGCTTTCTTT
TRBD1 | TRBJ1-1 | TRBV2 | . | CASRDDRGVTEAFF | TGTGCCAGCAGAGACGACAGGGGTGTGACTGAAGCTTTCTTT
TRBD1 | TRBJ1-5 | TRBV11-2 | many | CASSLEAGGGQPQHF | TGTGCCAGCAGCTTAGAGGCAGGGGGAGGTCAGCCCCAGCATTTT